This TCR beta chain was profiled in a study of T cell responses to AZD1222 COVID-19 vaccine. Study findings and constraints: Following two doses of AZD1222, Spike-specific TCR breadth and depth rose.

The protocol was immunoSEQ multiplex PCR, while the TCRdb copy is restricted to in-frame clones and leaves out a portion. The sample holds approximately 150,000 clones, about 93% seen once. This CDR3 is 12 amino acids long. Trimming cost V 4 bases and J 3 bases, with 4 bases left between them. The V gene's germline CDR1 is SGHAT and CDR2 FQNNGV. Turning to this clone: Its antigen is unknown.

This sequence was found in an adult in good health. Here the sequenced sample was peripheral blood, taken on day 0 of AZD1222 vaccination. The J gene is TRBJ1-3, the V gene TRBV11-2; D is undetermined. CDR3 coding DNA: TGTGCCAGCAGCTACCATGGAAACACCATATATTTT. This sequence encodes CASSYHGNTIYF.